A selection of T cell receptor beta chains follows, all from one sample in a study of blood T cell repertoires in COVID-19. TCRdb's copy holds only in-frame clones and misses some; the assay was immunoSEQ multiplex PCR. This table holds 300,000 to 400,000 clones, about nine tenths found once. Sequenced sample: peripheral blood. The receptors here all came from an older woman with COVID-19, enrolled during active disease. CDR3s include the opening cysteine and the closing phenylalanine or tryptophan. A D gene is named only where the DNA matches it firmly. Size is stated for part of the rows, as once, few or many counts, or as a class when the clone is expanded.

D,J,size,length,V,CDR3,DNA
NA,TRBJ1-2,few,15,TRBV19,CASSIWGGFNYGYTF,TGTGCCAGTAGTATATGGGGAGGGTTTAACTATGGCTACACCTTC
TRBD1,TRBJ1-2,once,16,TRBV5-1,CASSPQGQGISYGYTF,TGCGCCAGCAGCCCCCAGGGACAGGGAATAAGCTATGGCTACACCTTC
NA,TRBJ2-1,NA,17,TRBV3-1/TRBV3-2,CASSQDPRRAGYNEQFF,TGTGCCAGCAGCCAAGATCCGCGGAGGGCGGGGTACAATGAGCAGTTCTTC
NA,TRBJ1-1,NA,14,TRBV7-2,CASSFSGVGTEAFF,TGTGCCAGCAGCTTTTCAGGGGTGGGCACTGAAGCTTTCTTT
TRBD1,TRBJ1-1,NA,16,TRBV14,CASSQAGQGLNTEAFF,TGTGCCAGCAGCCAAGCCGGACAGGGTCTGAACACTGAAGCTTTCTTT
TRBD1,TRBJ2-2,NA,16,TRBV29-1,CSGGAGTGKGTGELFF,TGCAGCGGCGGAGCGGGGACAGGGAAGGGCACCGGGGAGCTGTTTTTT
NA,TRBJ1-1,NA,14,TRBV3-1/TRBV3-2,CASSQVEVGVRAFF,TGTGCCAGCAGCCAAGTCGAGGTAGGGGTGAGGGCTTTCTTT
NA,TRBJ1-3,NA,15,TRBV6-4,CATEATGLSGNTIYF,TGTGCCACCGAAGCAACTGGACTATCTGGAAACACCATATATTTT
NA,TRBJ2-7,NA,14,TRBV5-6,CASSFPTGTYEQYF,TGTGCCAGCAGCTTCCCGACAGGGACTTACGAGCAGTACTTC
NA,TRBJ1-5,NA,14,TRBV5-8,CASSFGGLTQPQHF,TGTGCCAGCAGCTTCGGGGGGCTGACCCAGCCCCAGCATTTT
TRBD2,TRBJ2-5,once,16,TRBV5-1,CASSLGFRGGFETQYF,TGCGCCAGCAGCTTGGGATTCCGGGGGGGCTTTGAGACCCAGTACTTC
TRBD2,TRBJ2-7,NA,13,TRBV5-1,CASSVDGEGEQYF,TGCGCCAGCAGCGTGGACGGGGAGGGCGAGCAGTACTTC
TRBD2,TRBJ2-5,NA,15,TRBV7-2,CASSFGLAGVETQYF,TGTGCCAGCAGCTTTGGACTAGCGGGGGTCGAGACCCAGTACTTC
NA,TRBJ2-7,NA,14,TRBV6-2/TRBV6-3,CASSYSPRGREQYF,TGTGCCAGCAGTTACTCCCCCAGGGGGAGGGAGCAGTACTTC
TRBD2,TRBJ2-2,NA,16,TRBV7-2,CASSSQAGGLTGELFF,TGTGCCAGCAGCTCACAAGCGGGGGGCCTCACCGGGGAGCTGTTTTTT
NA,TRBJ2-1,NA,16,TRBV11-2,CANSLDYRVSYNEQFF,TGTGCCAACAGCTTAGATTACAGAGTCTCCTACAATGAGCAGTTCTTC
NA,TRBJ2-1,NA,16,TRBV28,CASSSLEPSSYNEQFF,TGTGCCAGCAGTTCATTGGAGCCGAGCTCCTACAATGAGCAGTTCTTC
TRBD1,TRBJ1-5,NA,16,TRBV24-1,CATSDSDRGNNQPQHF,TGTGCCACCAGTGATTCTGACAGGGGTAACAATCAGCCCCAGCATTTT
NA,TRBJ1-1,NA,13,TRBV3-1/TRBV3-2,CASSQDLGREAFF,TGTGCCAGCAGCCAAGATCTGGGCAGGGAAGCTTTCTTT
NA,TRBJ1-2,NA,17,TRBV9,CASSGSYGRELNYGYTF,TGTGCCAGCAGCGGTAGCTATGGACGGGAACTCAACTATGGCTACACCTTC
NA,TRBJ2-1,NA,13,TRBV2,CASSGESYNEQFF,TGTGCCAGCAGTGGGGAGTCCTACAATGAGCAGTTCTTC
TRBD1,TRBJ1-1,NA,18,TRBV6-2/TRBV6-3,CASSYLGTGDYGGTEAFF,TGTGCCAGCAGTTACCTGGGGACAGGGGATTATGGGGGCACTGAAGCTTTCTTT
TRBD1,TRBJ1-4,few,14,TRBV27,CASSSGTGGEKLFF,TGTGCCAGCAGTTCCGGGACAGGGGGTGAAAAACTGTTTTTT
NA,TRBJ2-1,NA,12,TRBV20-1,CSASIAYNEQFF,TGCAGTGCTAGTATAGCTTACAATGAGCAGTTCTTC
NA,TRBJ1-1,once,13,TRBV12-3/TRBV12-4,CASSLGGAAEAFF,TGTGCCAGCAGTTTAGGGGGAGCGGCTGAAGCTTTCTTT
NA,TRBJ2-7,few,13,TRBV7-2,CASSSRQTYEQYF,TGTGCCAGCAGCTCCAGACAGACCTACGAGCAGTACTTC
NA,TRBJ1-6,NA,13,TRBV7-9,CASSLILNSPLHF,TGTGCCAGCAGCTTAATCCTGAATTCACCCCTCCACTTT
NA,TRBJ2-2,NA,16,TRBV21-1,CASNRLAGGQTGELFF,TGTGCCAGCAACCGACTAGCGGGGGGCCAGACCGGGGAGCTGTTTTTT
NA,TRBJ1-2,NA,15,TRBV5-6,CASSFRTVANYGYTF,TGTGCCAGCAGCTTTCGGACAGTAGCTAACTATGGCTACACCTTC
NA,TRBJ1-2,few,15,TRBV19,CASSIGVETGYGYTF,TGTGCCAGTAGTATAGGTGTAGAAACGGGCTATGGCTACACCTTC
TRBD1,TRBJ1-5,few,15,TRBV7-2,CASSLGDSDNQPQHF,TGTGCCAGCAGCTTAGGGGACAGCGACAATCAGCCCCAGCATTTT
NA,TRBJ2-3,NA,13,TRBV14,CASSLGLGDTQYF,TGTGCCAGCAGCCTCGGACTGGGCGATACGCAGTATTTT
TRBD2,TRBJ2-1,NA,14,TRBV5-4,CASSLGREYNEQFF,TGTGCCAGCAGCTTGGGGCGGGAGTACAATGAGCAGTTCTTC
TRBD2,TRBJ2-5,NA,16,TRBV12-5,CASGLGLAGSQETQYF,TGTGCTAGTGGTCTCGGACTAGCGGGTTCTCAAGAGACCCAGTACTTC
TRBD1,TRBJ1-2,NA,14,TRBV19,CASSLTRQGYGYTF,TGTGCCAGTAGTCTCACCAGACAGGGCTATGGCTACACCTTC
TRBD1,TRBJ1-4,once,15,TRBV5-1,CASSWTGDSEEKLFF,TGCGCCAGCAGCTGGACAGGGGACAGCGAAGAAAAACTGTTTTTT
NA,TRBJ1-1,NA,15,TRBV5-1,CASSLVPGFGAEAFF,TGCGCCAGCAGCTTGGTACCCGGCTTCGGGGCTGAAGCTTTCTTT
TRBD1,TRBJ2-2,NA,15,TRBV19,CASSTGQESTGELFF,TGTGCCAGTAGTACGGGACAGGAGAGCACCGGGGAGCTGTTTTTT
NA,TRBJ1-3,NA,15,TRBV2,CASRRGQSSGNTIYF,TGTGCCAGCAGGAGAGGGCAGAGCTCTGGAAACACCATATATTTT
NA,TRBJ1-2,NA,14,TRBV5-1,CASALWGWDYGYTF,TGCGCCAGCGCCTTATGGGGCTGGGACTATGGCTACACCTTC
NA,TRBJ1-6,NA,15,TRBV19,CASSIEGVNNSPLHF,TGTGCCAGTAGTATAGAAGGAGTAAATAATTCACCCCTCCACTTT
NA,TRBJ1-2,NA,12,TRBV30,CAWSLGAEGYTF,TGTGCCTGGAGTTTAGGTGCGGAGGGCTACACCTTC
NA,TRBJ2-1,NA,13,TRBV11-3,CASSWGPLDEQFF,TGTGCCAGCAGTTGGGGCCCATTGGATGAGCAGTTCTTC
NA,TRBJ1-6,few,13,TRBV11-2,CASSLGGGSPLHF,TGTGCCAGCAGCTTGGGGGGTGGTTCACCCCTCCACTTT
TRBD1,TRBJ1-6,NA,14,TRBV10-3,CATFPGQPNSPLHF,TGTGCCACCTTTCCGGGACAGCCTAATTCACCCCTCCACTTT
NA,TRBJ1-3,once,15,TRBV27,CASSLGRGVGNTIYF,TGTGCCAGCAGTTTGGGGAGGGGGGTCGGAAACACCATATATTTT
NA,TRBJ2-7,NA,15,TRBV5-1,CASSLGTTSSYEQYF,TGCGCCAGCAGCTTGGGAACAACTAGCTCCTACGAGCAGTACTTC
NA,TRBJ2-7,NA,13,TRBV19,CASSMGRTYEQYF,TGTGCCAGTAGCATGGGCCGAACCTACGAGCAGTACTTC
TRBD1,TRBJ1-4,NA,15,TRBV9,CASSVGQGAGEKLFF,TGTGCCAGCAGCGTAGGACAGGGGGCTGGTGAAAAACTGTTTTTT
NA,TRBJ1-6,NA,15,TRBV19,CASSIDGAYNSPLHF,TGTGCCAGTAGTATTGACGGAGCCTATAATTCACCCCTCCACTTT
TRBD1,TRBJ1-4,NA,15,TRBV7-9,CASSLGQGASEKLFF,TGTGCCAGCAGCTTAGGACAGGGGGCTTCTGAAAAACTGTTTTTT